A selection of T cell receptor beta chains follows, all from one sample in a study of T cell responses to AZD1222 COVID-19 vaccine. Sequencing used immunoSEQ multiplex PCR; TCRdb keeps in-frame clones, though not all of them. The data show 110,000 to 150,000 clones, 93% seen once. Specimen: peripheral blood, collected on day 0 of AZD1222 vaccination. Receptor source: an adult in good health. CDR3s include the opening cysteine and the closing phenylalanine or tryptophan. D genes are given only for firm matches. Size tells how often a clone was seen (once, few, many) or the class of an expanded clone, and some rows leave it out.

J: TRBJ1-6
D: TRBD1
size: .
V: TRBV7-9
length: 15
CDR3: CASSEIDRGNSPLHF
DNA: TGTGCCAGCAGCGAGATAGACAGGGGAAATTCACCCCTCCACTTT

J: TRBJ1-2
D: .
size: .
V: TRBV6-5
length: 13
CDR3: CASGRSGSHGYTF
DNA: TGTGCCAGCGGACGATCAGGAAGCCATGGCTACACCTTC

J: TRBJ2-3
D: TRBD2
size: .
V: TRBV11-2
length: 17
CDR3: CASSLRLAGASSDTQYF
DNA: TGTGCCAGCAGCTTAAGACTAGCGGGAGCATCATCAGATACGCAGTATTTT

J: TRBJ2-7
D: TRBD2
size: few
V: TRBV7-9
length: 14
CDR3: CASSPRGGKYEQYF
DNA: TGTGCCAGCAGCCCTCGGGGGGGGAAGTACGAGCAGTACTTC

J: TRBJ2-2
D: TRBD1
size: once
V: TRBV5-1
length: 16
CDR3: CASSPSGTEDTGELFF
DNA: TGCGCCAGCAGCCCGTCGGGGACAGAGGACACCGGGGAGCTGTTTTTT

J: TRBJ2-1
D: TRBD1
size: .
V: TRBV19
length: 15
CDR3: CASSGRDRRNNEQFF
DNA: TGTGCCAGTAGTGGCCGGGACAGGCGCAACAATGAGCAGTTCTTC

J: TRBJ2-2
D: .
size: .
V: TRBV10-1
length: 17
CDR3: CASSESGRPANTGELFF
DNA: TGCGCCAGCAGTGAGTCAGGCAGACCCGCGAACACCGGGGAGCTGTTTTTT

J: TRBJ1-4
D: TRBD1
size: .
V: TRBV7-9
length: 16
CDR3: CASSLRQGAGNEKLFF
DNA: TGTGCCAGCAGCTTGAGACAGGGGGCGGGTAATGAAAAACTGTTTTTT

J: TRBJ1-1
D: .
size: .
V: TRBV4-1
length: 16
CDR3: CASSQDLRAENTEAFF
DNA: TGCGCCAGCAGCCAAGATCTGAGGGCAGAGAACACTGAAGCTTTCTTT

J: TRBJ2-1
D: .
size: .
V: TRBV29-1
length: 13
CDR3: CSVERLTGIEQFF
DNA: TGCAGCGTTGAAAGATTGACGGGGATTGAGCAGTTCTTC